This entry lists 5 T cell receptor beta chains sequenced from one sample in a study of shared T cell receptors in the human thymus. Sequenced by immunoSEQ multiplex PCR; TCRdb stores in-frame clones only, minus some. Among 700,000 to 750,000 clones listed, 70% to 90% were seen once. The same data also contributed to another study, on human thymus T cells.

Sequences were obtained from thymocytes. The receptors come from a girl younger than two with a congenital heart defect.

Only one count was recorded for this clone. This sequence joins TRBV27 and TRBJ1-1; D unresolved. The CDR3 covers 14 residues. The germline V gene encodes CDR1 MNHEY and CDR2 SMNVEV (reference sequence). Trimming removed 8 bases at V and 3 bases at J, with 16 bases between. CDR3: CASGKHNGDTEAFF. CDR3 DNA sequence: TGTGCCAGCGGTAAACATAATGGTGACACTGAAGCTTTCTTT.

CDR3 in DNA: TGTGCCAGCAGCTTAGTCAGAGGGGGCGCAGACTATGGCTACACCTTC. Protein product: CASSLVRGGADYGYTF. The chain links TRBV7-2 to TRBJ1-2; 7 bases are a match to TRBD1. CDR3 length: 16 amino acids. CDR1 is SGHTA and CDR2 is FQGNSA in the germline V gene. J gave up 3 bases and V 1 base, and 8 bases lay outside the gene matches.

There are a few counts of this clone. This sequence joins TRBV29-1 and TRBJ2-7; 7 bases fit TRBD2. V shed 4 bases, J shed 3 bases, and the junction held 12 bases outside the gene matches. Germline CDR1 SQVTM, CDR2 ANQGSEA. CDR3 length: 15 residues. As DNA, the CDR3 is TGCAGCGTTGGGGGGAGGGAGGTGCTTTTCTACGAGCAGTACTTC. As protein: CSVGGREVLFYEQYF.

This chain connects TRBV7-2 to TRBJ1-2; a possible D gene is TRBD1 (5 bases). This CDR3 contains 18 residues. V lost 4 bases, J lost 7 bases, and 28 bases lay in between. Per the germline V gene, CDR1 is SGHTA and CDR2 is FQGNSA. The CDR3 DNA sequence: TGTGCCAGCAGCTCAACCCAGGTTGGGCGCCAGGGCAAGATTGGCTACACCTTC. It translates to CASSSTQVGRQGKIGYTF.

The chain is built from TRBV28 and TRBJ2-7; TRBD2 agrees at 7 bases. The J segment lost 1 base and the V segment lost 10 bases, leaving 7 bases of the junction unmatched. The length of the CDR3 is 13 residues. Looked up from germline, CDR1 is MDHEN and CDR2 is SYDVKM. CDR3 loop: CATLAEKSYEQYF. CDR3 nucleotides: TGTGCCACGCTAGCGGAGAAGTCCTACGAGCAGTACTTC.